This T cell receptor beta chain comes out of a study of monozygotic twins with inflammatory bowel disease. The CDR3 is 15 amino acids. Germline V gene lookup returns CDR1 SGHVS and CDR2 FQNEAQ. Study-wide points: A reduction in TCRbeta diversity (inverse Simpson) was seen in IBD patients relative to healthy co-twins. IBD patients shared fewer clonotypes with other individuals than healthy twins, especially patients with disease activity signs. Telling different T cell subtypes apart from each other was not possible.

Two nested PCRs, of roughly 16 and 10 cycles, processed TCRalpha and TCRbeta cDNA. Each CDR3 protein gets one entry in TCRdb, which reprocessed the 5' RACE reads and gives no DNA. Across about 140,000 distinct CDR3 sequences, the top ten clones capture 2% to 2.5% of the sample. To note about this clonotype: No antigen is known for it.

This rearrangement joins TRBV7-8 to TRBJ2-7; TCRdb indicates TRBD1, and absent DNA this call remains unverified. Sample: blood. The sequence was obtained from a human donor with ulcerative colitis or Crohn's disease, or a healthy co-twin of an affected twin (not recorded which). CDR3 amino acids: CASSLTPTGTYEQYF.